This T cell receptor beta chain was found in a study of identical twins. This clonotype occurred a few times. The antigen is not known. Template switching added a universal primer binding site, and final cDNA carried unique molecular identifiers. TCRdb independently ran MiXCR on the 5' RACE reads; one entry per CDR3 protein. In the table there are 1.5 million or so distinct CDR3 sequences, roughly 35% of which are singletons. Germline V lookup: CDR1 DFQATT, CDR2 SNEGSKA (reference sequence). This CDR3 comprises 12 residues. The V and J ends lost 1 base and 8 bases respectively, with 11 bases between them. General study results and limits: There was an excess of low generation probability in the out-of-frame alpha sequences that twins shared. Model-predicted out-of-frame TCR alpha sharing fell below observed values in monozygotic twins. Carriage of fewer insertions was seen in abundant cord blood beta clonotypes, whereas memory repertoires showed none.

The chain uses TRBV20-1 and TRBJ1-2, with D unclear. This clonotype was obtained from a newborn girl in good health. The sequenced material came from cord blood. CDR3 sequence: CSARGGVWGYTF. As DNA, the CDR3 is TGCAGTGCTAGAGGGGGAGTATGGGGCTACACCTTC.